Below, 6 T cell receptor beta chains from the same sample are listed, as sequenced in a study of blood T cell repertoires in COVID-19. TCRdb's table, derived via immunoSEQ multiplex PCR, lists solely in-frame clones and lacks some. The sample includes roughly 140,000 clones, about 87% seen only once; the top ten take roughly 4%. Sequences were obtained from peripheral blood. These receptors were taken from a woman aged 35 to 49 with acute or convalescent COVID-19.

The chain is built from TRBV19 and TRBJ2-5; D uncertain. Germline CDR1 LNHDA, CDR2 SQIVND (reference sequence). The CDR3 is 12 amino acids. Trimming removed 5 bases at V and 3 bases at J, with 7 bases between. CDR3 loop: CASSEGEETQYF. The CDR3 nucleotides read TGTGCCAGTAGTGAAGGAGAAGAGACCCAGTACTTC.

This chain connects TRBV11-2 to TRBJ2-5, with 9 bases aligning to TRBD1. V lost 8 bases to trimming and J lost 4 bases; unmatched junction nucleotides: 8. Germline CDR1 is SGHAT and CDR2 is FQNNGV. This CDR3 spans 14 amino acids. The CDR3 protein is CASGRGQGGETQYF. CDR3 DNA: TGTGCCAGCGGGAGGGGACAGGGAGGAGAGACCCAGTACTTC.

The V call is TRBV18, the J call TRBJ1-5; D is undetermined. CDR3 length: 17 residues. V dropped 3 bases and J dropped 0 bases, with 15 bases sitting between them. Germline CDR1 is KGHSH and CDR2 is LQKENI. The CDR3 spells CASSPLARSHSNQPQHF. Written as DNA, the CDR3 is TGTGCCAGCTCACCTTTGGCCAGGTCCCATAGCAATCAGCCCCAGCATTTT.

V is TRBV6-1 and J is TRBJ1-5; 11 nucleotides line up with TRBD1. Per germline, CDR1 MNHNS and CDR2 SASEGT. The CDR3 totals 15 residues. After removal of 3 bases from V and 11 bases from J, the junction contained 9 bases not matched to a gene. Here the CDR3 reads CASSDGDRGILSQHF. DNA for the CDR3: TGTGCCAGCAGTGATGGGGACAGGGGGATTTTATCCCAGCATTTT.

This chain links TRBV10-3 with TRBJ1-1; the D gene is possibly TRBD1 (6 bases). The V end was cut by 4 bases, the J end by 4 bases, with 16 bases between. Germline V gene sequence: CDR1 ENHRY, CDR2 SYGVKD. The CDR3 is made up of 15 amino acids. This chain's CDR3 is CAISAPRGRGTEAFF. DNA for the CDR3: TGTGCCATCAGTGCGCCCAGGGGACGAGGCACTGAAGCTTTCTTT.

The CDR3 is CASSDRPKRGLFF. The CDR3 DNA reads TGTGCCAGCAGTGACCGGCCCAAAAGGGGACTGTTTTTT. The chain employs TRBV6-1 and TRBJ1-4; tentative D call: TRBD1 (5 bases). The CDR3 is 13 residues long. The V gene's germline CDR1 is MNHNS and CDR2 SASEGT. The germline V and J ends were trimmed by 3 bases and 13 bases, with 15 bases remaining between them.